This TCR beta chain was sequenced during a study of neurological immune-mediated disorders. 5'RACE employing 10-nucleotide random UMIs yielded the cDNA. TCRdb ran MiXCR on the 5' RACE reads and lists one entry per CDR3 protein. The table has some 53,000 distinct CDR3 sequences, about 15% seen once. J gave up 8 bases and V 3 bases, and 12 bases lay outside the gene matches. Germline V CDR1 and CDR2: DFQATT, SNEGSKA (reference sequence). The CDR3 loop spans 16 amino acids. This clonotype showed up just a few times. Sequencing was done on a sample of PBMCs. The genes are TRBV20-1 and TRBJ2-1; 11 bases are a match to TRBD2. This receptor was taken from a man aged 55 to 70 in good health. The CDR3 sequence is CSASESRTSGSDEQFF. The DNA of the CDR3 is TGCAGTGCTAGTGAGTCGAGAACTAGCGGGAGCGATGAGCAGTTCTTC.